This TCR beta chain was profiled in a study of human T cells and chemical hapten exposure. On the study more broadly: All patients underwent weekly scalp dosing with diphenylcyclopropenone for the full roughly 24-week study. General study results and limits: Among expanded TCRs, significantly more large CDR3 similarity clusters formed than among controls.

TCRdb itself ran the RACE reads through MiXCR, one entry per CDR3 protein. The sample lists tens of thousands of distinct CDR3 sequences, around 10% seen once, with under 2.5% in the top ten. This clonotype was seen a few times. Its antigen is undetermined. The germline V and J ends were trimmed by 4 bases and 3 bases, with 20 bases remaining between them. The germline CDR1 and CDR2 sequences are MGHRA and YSYEKL. The CDR3 sequence is 17 residues long. Noted time point: patch test 2, 6 weeks after DPC sensitization. As to treatment: therapeutic diphenylcyclopropenone sensitization with weekly scalp DPC.

The specimen comprised whole blood, sampled in connection with sensitization to the hapten diphenylcyclopropenone (DPC). This TCR came from a man aged 35 to 55 with alopecia areata. Some clones in this sample may be carry-over from other donors' samples. The chain has TRBV4-1 and TRBJ2-3, with D possibly being TRBD2 (6 bases). For the CDR3, the DNA is TGCGCCAGCAGCCCTTCCGGGAGCGCCGGAGCGACAGATACGCAGTATTTT. This sequence encodes CASSPSGSAGATDTQYF.